These 5 T cell receptor beta chains were all obtained from the same sample, sequenced in a study of long-term antiretroviral therapy in people with HIV (dated by TCRdb to the early 2020s). The immunoSEQ hsTCRB v3.0 assay was used at survey level resolution for TRB variable region sequencing. TCRdb limited this immuneACCESS table to in-frame rearrangements with V and J called. A share of clones is missing; checked studies link under half to unresolved V genes, and the rest is unexplained. This sample comprises about 11,000 clones, 80% to 85% of them detected only once. About an eighth of the sample is in the top ten clones. The material was unsorted PBMCs, obtained 1.2 years after starting antiretroviral therapy. All receptors come from a middle-aged man with HIV.

This rearrangement joins TRBV4-1 to TRBJ1-1; unclear D gene. Deletions cut 1 base from V and 2 bases from J, with 5 bases between. Germline lookup yields CDR1 MGHRA and CDR2 YSYEKL. The CDR3 consists of 13 residues. The CDR3 DNA reads TGCGCCAGCAGCCAAGCGGGCAACACTGAAGCTTTCTTT. The encoded protein is CASSQAGNTEAFF.

The V and J genes are TRBV11-3 and TRBJ1-1; possibly TRBD1 for D (5 bases). Trimming cost V 0 bases and J 8 bases, with 10 bases left between them. The CDR3 consists of 13 residues. The V gene's germline CDR1 is SGHNT and CDR2 YENEEA. The CDR3 loop reads CASSLDRWGEAFF. The DNA for the CDR3 is TGTGCCAGCAGCTTAGATCGGTGGGGGGAAGCTTTCTTT.

This sequence joins TRBV2 and TRBJ1-1; 8 bases fit TRBD1. Per germline, CDR1 SNHLY and CDR2 FYNNEI. This CDR3 has 15 amino acids. J lost 0 bases, V lost 3 bases, and 3 bases had no gene match. For the CDR3, the DNA is TGTGCCAGCAGTGAGGGGACAGGAATGAACACTGAAGCTTTCTTT. Translating gives CASSEGTGMNTEAFF.

The CDR3 bases are TGTGCCAGCAGCTTCAGAAAACAGGGAGGAGTGGGGGAGCTGTTTTTT. It encodes CASSFRKQGGVGELFF. The chain couples TRBV5-4 to TRBJ2-2; D tentatively reads TRBD1 or TRBD2 (6 bases each). Trimming took 2 bases from V and 8 from J, leaving 19 bases between them. The CDR3 consists of 16 residues. Germline V gene data show CDR1 as SGHNT and CDR2 as YYREEE (reference sequence).

This clone was recorded a few times. V and J are TRBV6-5 and TRBJ2-2; D is undetermined. Trimming removed 3 bases from V and 1 base from J, with 6 bases in between. Per germline, CDR1 MNHEY and CDR2 SVGAGI. This CDR3 has 14 amino acids. The CDR3 spells CASSYGVNTGELFF. DNA for the CDR3: TGTGCCAGCAGTTATGGGGTGAACACCGGGGAGCTGTTTTTT.